This T cell receptor (beta chain) originates from a study of post-analysis software for immune sequencing data. This clonotype was seen only a few times. The target antigen is unknown. Notes on the study in general: In patients, TRBV5-6, TRBV5-1 and TRBV20-1 belonged to five TRBV segments found more frequently than in controls.

Researchers reported that TCR beta cDNA libraries carried unique molecular identifiers. TCRdb reanalysed the PCR reads using MiXCR and keeps one entry per CDR3 protein. The sample consists of hundreds of thousands of distinct CDR3 sequences, 39% of them appearing once. The length of the CDR3 is 11 residues. With 2 bases removed from V and 6 bases from J, the gap between germline ends came to 2 bases. Germline V gene data show CDR1 as LGHDT and CDR2 as YNNKEL (reference sequence). This TCR was recovered from a girl aged 2 to 10 with multiple sclerosis. The chain joins TRBV3-1 to TRBJ2-1; D gene ambiguous. The sample comprised blood. DNA of the CDR3: TGTGCCAGCAGCCAACTCAATGAGCAGTTCTTC. It encodes CASSQLNEQFF.